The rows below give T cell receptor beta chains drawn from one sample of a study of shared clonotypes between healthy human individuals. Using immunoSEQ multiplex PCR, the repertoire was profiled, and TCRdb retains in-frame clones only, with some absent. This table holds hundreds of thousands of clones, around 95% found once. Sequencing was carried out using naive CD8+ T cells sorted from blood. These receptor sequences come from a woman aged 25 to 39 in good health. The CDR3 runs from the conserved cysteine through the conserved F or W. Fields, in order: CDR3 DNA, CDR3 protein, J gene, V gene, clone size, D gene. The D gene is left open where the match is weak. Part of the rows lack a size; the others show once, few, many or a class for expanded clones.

cdr3_nt: TGTGCCAGCAGTTTGAACTACGAGCAGTACTTC; cdr3_aa: CASSLNYEQYF; j_call: TRBJ2-7; v_call: TRBV28; clone_size: .; d_call: .
cdr3_nt: TGCGCCAGCAGCTTCCAAGTCGACGCCCCGACAGATACGCAGTATTTT; cdr3_aa: CASSFQVDAPTDTQYF; j_call: TRBJ2-3; v_call: TRBV5-1; clone_size: once; d_call: .
cdr3_nt: TGCGCCAGCAGCCAAGATGGACAGGGGGCCGGGGAGACCCAGTACTTC; cdr3_aa: CASSQDGQGAGETQYF; j_call: TRBJ2-5; v_call: TRBV4-1; clone_size: once; d_call: TRBD1
cdr3_nt: TGCGCCAGCAGCCAAGATCTGGCCGGGACTAATGAAAAACTGTTTTTT; cdr3_aa: CASSQDLAGTNEKLFF; j_call: TRBJ1-4; v_call: TRBV4-1; clone_size: once; d_call: .
cdr3_nt: TGTGCCAGCAGCCTGACTAGCAGACGCACAGATACGCAGTATTTT; cdr3_aa: CASSLTSRRTDTQYF; j_call: TRBJ2-3; v_call: TRBV5-6; clone_size: .; d_call: TRBD2
cdr3_nt: TGTGCCAGCATCAAAGGTGGGGGGACAGGGAACTACAATGAGCAGTTCTTC; cdr3_aa: CASIKGGGTGNYNEQFF; j_call: TRBJ2-1; v_call: TRBV2; clone_size: .; d_call: TRBD1
cdr3_nt: TGTGCCAGCAGTTTATTATCGAGGGGGACTAACACTGAAGCTTTCTTT; cdr3_aa: CASSLLSRGTNTEAFF; j_call: TRBJ1-1; v_call: TRBV28; clone_size: once; d_call: .
cdr3_nt: TGTGCCAGCAGTTCGAGGACAGGAACTTCCTACGAGCAGTACTTC; cdr3_aa: CASSSRTGTSYEQYF; j_call: TRBJ2-7; v_call: TRBV28; clone_size: .; d_call: TRBD1
cdr3_nt: TGTGCCAGCAGGGGAACTCACCGTGAAGCTTTCTTT; cdr3_aa: CASRGTHREAFF; j_call: TRBJ1-1; v_call: TRBV27; clone_size: .; d_call: .
cdr3_nt: TGTGCCAGCCAAGGACAGACAAACACCATATATTTT; cdr3_aa: CASQGQTNTIYF; j_call: TRBJ1-3; v_call: TRBV9; clone_size: .; d_call: .
cdr3_nt: TGTGCCAGCAGCTTAGTTCAAGGACTAGCGGGAGCCGGGGAGCTGTTTTTT; cdr3_aa: CASSLVQGLAGAGELFF; j_call: TRBJ2-2; v_call: TRBV11-2; clone_size: .; d_call: TRBD2
cdr3_nt: TGTGCCAGCAGTCCTAGGACAGGGGGAAGTCAGCCCCAGCATTTT; cdr3_aa: CASSPRTGGSQPQHF; j_call: TRBJ1-5; v_call: TRBV28; clone_size: .; d_call: TRBD1
cdr3_nt: TGTGCCAGCAGCTTAGGACCGAGTGAAGCTTTCTTT; cdr3_aa: CASSLGPSEAFF; j_call: TRBJ1-1; v_call: TRBV7-9; clone_size: .; d_call: .
cdr3_nt: TGCGCCAGCAGGAGAGGGAGCTCCTACAATGAGCAGTTCTTC; cdr3_aa: CASRRGSSYNEQFF; j_call: TRBJ2-1; v_call: TRBV5-1; clone_size: .; d_call: .
cdr3_nt: TGTGCCAGCAGCCCACTAAGCTCCTACAATGAGCAGTTCTTC; cdr3_aa: CASSPLSSYNEQFF; j_call: TRBJ2-1; v_call: TRBV27; clone_size: .; d_call: .
cdr3_nt: TGTGCCAGCAGCTTGGTGAATTCACCCCTCCACTTT; cdr3_aa: CASSLVNSPLHF; j_call: TRBJ1-6; v_call: TRBV5-6; clone_size: once; d_call: .